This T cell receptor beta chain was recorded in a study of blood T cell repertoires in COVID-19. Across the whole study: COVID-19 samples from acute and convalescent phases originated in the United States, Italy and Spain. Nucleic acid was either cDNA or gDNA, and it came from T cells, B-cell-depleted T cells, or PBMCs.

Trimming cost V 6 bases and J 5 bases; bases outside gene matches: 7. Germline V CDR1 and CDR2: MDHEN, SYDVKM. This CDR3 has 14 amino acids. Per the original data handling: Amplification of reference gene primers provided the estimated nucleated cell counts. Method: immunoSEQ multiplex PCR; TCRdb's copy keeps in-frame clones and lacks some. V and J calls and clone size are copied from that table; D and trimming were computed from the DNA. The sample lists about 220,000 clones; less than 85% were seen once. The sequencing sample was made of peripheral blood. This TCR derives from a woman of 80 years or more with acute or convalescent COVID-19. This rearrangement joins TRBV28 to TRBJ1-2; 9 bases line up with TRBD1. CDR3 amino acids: CASSVGQGRYGYTF. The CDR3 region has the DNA TGTGCCAGCAGCGTGGGACAGGGTCGGTATGGCTACACCTTC.